The T cell receptor (beta chain) described here comes from a study of blood T cell repertoires in COVID-19 (dated by TCRdb to 2018 to 2020). Study-wide context: Collaborator samples came from the United States, Italy and Spain and covered acute and convalescent phases of COVID-19. The prospective study material was composed of cDNA or gDNA derived from T cells, B-cell-depleted T cells, or PBMCs. Nearly every sample came with metadata listing a de-identified subject ID, COVID-19 status, age in years and sex. Deeply sampled blood TCRbeta repertoires from subjects exposed to, actively infected with, or recovered from COVID-19 were included in the dataset. The samples were drawn from two sources: the first 160 participants of the ongoing ImmuneRACE study, and 1,000 to 1,500 subjects contributed by 6 global collaborators. Where available, HLA class I and class II types were taken from metadata supplied by the sample provider and were not determined by assay-based typing. The repertoires were released in a freely available public database intended as a resource for research on the immune response to SARS-CoV-2.

TCRbeta CDR3 regions were amplified from genomic DNA by means of the immunoSEQ Assay, a bias-controlled multiplex PCR. On the authors' methods: The number of nucleated cells in each sample was estimated by amplification of reference gene primers within the assay. To quantify the absolute abundance of each unique TCRbeta CDR3 rearrangement, sequence reads were collapsed and filtered. For each sample, productive Simpson clonality was calculated as the square root of Simpson's diversity index over productive rearrangements. Sourced from immuneACCESS, this table was stored by TCRdb with only in-frame sequences that have V and J called. A share of the clones is absent; for the studies checked, an unresolved V gene accounts for under half, and the remainder has no known explanation. V and J calls and clone size are given by that table; D and trimming were obtained from the DNA. This sample lists 310,000 or so clones; around 86% were detected once. 1% of the sample goes to the ten largest clones.

The collaborating institutions used their own protocols to collect whole blood in K2EDTA tubes. For TCRbeta analysis, collaborators shipped samples in one of three forms: frozen whole blood, isolated PBMCs, or DNA extracted from either of those sample types. The CDR3 measures 16 amino acids from cysteine to phenylalanine. The retained sequence is limited to the CDR3, 48 bases, with the frame set at the first base. Relative to germline, V is missing 0 bases and J is missing 9 bases, with 7 bases of the junction outside any gene match. CDR1 and CDR2 are drawn from the germline V gene (reference sequence): LNHDA, SQIVND. Overall study outcomes, separate from this receptor: The amount of clinical and demographic metadata varied by source and participant and was provided uncurated.

A note on this clone: What antigen it recognizes has not been identified. No much larger clonotype is one base removed from it; base qualities were not supplied.

Source material: peripheral blood. The chain is made from TRBV19 and TRBJ1-6; 8 central nucleotides agree with TRBD1. This receptor was taken from a man in his forties or fifties with active or convalescent COVID-19. CDR3 protein: CASSIDQRQGSSPLHF. The DNA sequence is TGTGCCAGTAGTATAGATCAGCGACAGGGGAGTTCACCCCTCCACTTT.